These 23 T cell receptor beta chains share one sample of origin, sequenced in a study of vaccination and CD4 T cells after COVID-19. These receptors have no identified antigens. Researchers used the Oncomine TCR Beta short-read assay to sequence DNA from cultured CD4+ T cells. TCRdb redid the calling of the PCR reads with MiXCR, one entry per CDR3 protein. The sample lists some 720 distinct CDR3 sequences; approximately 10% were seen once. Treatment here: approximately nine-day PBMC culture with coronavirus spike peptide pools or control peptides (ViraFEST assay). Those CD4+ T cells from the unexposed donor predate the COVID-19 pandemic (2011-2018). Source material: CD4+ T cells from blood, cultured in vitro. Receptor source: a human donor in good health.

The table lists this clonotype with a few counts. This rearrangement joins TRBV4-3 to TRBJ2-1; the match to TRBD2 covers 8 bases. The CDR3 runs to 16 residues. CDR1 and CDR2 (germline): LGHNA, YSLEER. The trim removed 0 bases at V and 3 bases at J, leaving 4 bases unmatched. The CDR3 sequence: CASSQDSGGFYNEQFF. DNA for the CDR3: TGCGCCAGCAGCCAAGATTCGGGGGGGTTCTACAATGAGCAGTTCTTC.

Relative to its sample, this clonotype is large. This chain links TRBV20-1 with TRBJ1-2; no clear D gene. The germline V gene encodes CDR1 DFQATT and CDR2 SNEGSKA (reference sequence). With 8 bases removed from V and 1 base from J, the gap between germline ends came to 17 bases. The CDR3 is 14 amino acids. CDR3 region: CSNSRTGRNYGYTF. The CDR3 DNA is TGCAGTAACAGTCGGACGGGCCGTAACTATGGCTACACCTTC.

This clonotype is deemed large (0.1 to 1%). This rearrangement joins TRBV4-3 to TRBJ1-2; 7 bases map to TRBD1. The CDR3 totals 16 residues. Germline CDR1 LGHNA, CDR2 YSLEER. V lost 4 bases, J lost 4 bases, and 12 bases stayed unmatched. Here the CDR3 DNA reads TGCGCCAGCAGCCCCGCTGGGACAGCAGGAGCCTATGGCTACACCTTC. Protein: CASSPAGTAGAYGYTF.

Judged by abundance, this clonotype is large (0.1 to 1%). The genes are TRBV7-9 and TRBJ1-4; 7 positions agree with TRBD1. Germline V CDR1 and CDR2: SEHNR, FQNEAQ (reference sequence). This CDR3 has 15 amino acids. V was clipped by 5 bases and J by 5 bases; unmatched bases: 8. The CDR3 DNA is TGTGCCAGCAGCCCCAAGGTACAGGGGAATGAAAAACTGTTTTTT. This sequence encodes CASSPKVQGNEKLFF.

CDR3 in amino acids: CASSGGLAGDEQYF. In nucleotides, the CDR3 is TGTGCCAGCAGCGGGGGACTAGCGGGAGACGAGCAGTACTTC. The J gene is TRBJ2-7, the V gene TRBV5-4; 14 nucleotides agree with TRBD2. Looked up from germline, CDR1 is SGHNT and CDR2 is YYREEE (reference sequence). The CDR3 is made up of 14 amino acids. Losses at the gene ends were 4 bases for V and 5 bases for J; bases not matched to a gene: 2. The whole variable domain, filled in from reference TRBV5-4 and TRBJ2-7, reads ETGVTQSPTHLIKTRGQQVTLRCSSQSGHNTVSWYQQALGQGPQFIFQYYREEENGRGNFPPRFSGLQFPNYSSELNVNALELDDSALYLCASSGGLAGDEQYFGPGTRLTVT.

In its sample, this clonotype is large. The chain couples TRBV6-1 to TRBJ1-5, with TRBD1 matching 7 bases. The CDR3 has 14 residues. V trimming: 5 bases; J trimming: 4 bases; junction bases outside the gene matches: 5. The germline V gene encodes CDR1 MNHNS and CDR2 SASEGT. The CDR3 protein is CASSTETGNQPQHF. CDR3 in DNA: TGTGCCAGCAGTACGGAGACAGGGAATCAGCCCCAGCATTTT.

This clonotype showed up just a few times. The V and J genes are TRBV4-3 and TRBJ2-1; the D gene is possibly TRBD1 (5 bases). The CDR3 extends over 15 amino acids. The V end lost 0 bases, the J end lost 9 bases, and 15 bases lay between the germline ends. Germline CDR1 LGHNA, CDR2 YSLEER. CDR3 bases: TGCGCCAGCAGCCAAGATCGTGGCAGTCAGGGTGAGCAGTTCTTC. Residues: CASSQDRGSQGEQFF.

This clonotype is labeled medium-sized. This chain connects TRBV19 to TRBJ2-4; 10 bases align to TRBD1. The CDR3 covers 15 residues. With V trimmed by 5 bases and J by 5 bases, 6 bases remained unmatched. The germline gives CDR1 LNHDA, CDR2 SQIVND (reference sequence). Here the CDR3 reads CASSSLDRGQNIQYF. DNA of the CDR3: TGTGCCAGTAGTTCACTAGACAGGGGGCAAAACATTCAGTACTTC. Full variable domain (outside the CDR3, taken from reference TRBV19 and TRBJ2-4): DGGITQSPKYLFRKEGQNVTLSCEQNLNHDAMYWYRQDPGQGLRLIYYSQIVNDFQKGDIAEGYSVSREKKESFPLTVTSAQKNPTAFYLCASSSLDRGQNIQYFGAGTRLSVL.

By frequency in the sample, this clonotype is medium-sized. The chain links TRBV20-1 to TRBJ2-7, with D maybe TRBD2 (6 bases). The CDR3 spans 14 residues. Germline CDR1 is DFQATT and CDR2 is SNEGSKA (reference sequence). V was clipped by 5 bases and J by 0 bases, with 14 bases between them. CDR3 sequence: CSASRDFSSYEQYF. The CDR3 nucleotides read TGCAGTGCTTCCCGGGACTTCAGCTCCTACGAGCAGTACTTC.

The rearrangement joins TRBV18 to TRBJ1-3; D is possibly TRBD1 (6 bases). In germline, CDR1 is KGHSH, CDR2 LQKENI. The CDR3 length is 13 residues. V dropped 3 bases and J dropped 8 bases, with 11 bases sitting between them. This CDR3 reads CASSPGGLDTIYF. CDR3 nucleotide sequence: TGTGCCAGCTCACCCGGGGGCCTTGACACCATATATTTT.

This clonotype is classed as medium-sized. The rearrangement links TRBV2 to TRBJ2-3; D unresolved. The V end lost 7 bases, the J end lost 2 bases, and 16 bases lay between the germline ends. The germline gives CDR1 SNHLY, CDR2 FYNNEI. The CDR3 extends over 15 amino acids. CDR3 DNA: TGTGCCAGCACTCGAACAAGGCTTGCCACAGATACGCAGTATTTT. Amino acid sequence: CASTRTRLATDTQYF. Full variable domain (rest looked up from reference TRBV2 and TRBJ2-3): EPEVTQTPSHQVTQMGQEVILRCVPISNHLYFYWYRQILGQKVEFLVSFYNNEISEKSEIFDDQFSVERPDGSNFTLKIRSTKLEDSAMYFCASTRTRLATDTQYFGPGTRLTVL.

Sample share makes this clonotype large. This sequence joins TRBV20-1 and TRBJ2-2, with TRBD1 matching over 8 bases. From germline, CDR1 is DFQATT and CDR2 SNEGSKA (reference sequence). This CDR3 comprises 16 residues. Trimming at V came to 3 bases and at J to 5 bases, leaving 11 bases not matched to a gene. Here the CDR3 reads CSASRPGQGRTGELFF. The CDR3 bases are TGCAGTGCTAGTCGCCCAGGACAGGGCCGGACCGGGGAGCTGTTTTTT.

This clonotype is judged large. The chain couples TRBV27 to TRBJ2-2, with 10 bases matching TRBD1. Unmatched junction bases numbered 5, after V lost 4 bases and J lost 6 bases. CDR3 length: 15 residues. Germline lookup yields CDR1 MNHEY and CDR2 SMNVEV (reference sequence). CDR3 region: CASSYGTGEAGELFF. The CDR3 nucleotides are TGTGCCAGCAGTTATGGGACAGGGGAGGCCGGGGAGCTGTTTTTT.

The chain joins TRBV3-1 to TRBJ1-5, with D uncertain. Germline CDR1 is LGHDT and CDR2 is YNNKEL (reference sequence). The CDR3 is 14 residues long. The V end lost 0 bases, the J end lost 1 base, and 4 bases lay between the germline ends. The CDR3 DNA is TGTGCCAGCAGCCAAGACGACAGCAATCAGCCCCAGCATTTT. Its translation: CASSQDDSNQPQHF. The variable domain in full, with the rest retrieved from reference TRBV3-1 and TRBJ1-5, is DTAVSQTPKYLVTQMGNDKSIKCEQNLGHDTMYWYKQDSKKFLKIMFSYNNKELIINETVPNRFSPKSPDKAHLNLHINSLELGDSAVYFCASSQDDSNQPQHFGDGTRLSIL.

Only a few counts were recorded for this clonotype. CDR3 DNA sequence: TGTGCCAGCTCACCAGCGGTTCTTGGGAACACTGAAGCTTTCTTT. The encoded protein is CASSPAVLGNTEAFF. The rearrangement joins TRBV18 to TRBJ1-1, with D hard to call. V was pared by 2 bases and J by 1 base, with 11 bases between. This CDR3 contains 15 residues. Germline V gene lookup returns CDR1 KGHSH and CDR2 LQKENI.

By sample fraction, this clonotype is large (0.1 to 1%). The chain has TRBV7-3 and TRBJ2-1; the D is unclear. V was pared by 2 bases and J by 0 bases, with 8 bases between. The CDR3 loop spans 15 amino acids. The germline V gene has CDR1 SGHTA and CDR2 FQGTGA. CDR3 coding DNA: TGTGCCAGCAGCTTAGGGCCGAGCTCCTACAATGAGCAGTTCTTC. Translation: CASSLGPSSYNEQFF.

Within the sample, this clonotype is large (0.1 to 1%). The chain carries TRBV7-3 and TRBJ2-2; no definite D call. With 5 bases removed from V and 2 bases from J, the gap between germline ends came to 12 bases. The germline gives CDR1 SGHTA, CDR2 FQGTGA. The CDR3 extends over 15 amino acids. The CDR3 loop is CASSPARANTGELFF. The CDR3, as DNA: TGTGCCAGCAGCCCTGCCCGGGCCAACACCGGGGAGCTGTTTTTT.

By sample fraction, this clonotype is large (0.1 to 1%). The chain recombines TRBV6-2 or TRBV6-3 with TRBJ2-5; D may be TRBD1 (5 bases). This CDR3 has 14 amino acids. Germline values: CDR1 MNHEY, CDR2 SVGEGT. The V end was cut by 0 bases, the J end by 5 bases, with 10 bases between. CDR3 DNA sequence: TGTGCCAGCAGTTACTCGTCAGGGTGGGAGACCCAGTACTTC. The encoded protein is CASSYSSGWETQYF.

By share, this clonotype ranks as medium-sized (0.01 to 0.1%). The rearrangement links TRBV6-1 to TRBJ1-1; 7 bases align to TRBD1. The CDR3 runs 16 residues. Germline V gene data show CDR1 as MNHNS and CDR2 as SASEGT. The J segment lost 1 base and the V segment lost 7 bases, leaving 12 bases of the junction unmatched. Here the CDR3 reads CASNFFTGAPNTEAFF. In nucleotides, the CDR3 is TGTGCCAGCAATTTTTTCACAGGGGCTCCGAACACTGAAGCTTTCTTT.

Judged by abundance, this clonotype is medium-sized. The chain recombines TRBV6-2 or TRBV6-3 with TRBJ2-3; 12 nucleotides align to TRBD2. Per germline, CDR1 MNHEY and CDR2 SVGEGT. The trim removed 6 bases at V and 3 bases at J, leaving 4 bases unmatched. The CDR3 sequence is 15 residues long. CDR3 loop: CASSQLAGGTDTQYF. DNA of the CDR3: TGTGCCAGCAGCCAACTAGCGGGGGGTACAGATACGCAGTATTTT.

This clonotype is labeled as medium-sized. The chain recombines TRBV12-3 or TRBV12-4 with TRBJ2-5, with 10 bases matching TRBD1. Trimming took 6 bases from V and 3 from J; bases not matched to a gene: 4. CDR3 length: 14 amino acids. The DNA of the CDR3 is TGTGCCAGCAGCCGACAGGGGGCTAAAGAGACCCAGTACTTC. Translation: CASSRQGAKETQYF.

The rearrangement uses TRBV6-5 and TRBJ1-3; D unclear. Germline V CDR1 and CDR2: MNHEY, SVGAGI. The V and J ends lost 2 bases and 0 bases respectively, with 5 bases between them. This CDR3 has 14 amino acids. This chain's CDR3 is CASSYMSSGNTIYF. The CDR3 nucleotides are TGTGCCAGCAGTTACATGAGCTCTGGAAACACCATATATTTT.

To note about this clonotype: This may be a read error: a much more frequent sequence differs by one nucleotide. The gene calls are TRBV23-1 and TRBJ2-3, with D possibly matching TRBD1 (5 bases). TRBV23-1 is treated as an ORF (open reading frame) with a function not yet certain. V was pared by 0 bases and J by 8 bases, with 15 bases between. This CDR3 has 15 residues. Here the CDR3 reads CASSQSQGQAGTQYF. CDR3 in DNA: TGCGCCAGCAGTCAATCTCAAGGACAAGCAGGTACGCAGTATTTT.